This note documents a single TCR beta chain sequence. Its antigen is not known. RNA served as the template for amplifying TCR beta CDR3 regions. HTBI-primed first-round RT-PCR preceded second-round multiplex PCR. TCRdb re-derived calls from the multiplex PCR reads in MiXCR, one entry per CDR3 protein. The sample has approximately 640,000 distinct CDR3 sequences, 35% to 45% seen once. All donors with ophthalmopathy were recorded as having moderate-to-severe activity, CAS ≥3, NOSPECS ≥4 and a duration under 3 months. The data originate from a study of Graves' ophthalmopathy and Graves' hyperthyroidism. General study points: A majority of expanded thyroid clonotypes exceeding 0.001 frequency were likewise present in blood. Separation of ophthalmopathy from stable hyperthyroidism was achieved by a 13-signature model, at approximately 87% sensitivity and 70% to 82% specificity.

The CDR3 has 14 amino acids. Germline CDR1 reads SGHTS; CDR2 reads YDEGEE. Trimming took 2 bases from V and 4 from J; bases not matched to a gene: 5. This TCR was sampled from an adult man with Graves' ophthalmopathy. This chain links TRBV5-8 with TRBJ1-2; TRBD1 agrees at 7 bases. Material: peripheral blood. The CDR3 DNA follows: TGTGCCAGCAGCTTTAGGGGGCGTTTCTATGGCTACACCTTC. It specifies CASSFRGRFYGYTF.